This T cell receptor (beta chain) appears in the sequencing data of a study of OX40 agonist ivuxolimab in advanced cancers. Trimming pared 6 bases from V and 1 base from J, leaving 26 bases between. CDR3 length equals 18 residues. The V gene's germline CDR1 is SQVTM and CDR2 ANQGSEA. Using immunoSEQ multiplex PCR, the repertoire was profiled, and TCRdb retains in-frame clones only, with some absent. The sample includes about 50,000 clones, over 80% seen only once; the top ten take roughly 22%. The rearrangement uses TRBV29-1 and TRBJ2-3, with a possible D match to TRBD1 (5 bases). This TCR was sampled from an adult with an advanced solid tumor such as melanoma, head and neck, liver or kidney cancer. Specimen: CD4+ or CD8+ T cells sorted from blood, collected in a trial of the OX40 agonist ivuxolimab. The CDR3 here is CSVDMFGQPDLGTDTQYF. In nucleotides, the CDR3 is TGCAGCGTCGACATGTTCGGACAACCGGATCTAGGCACAGATACGCAGTATTTT.